A single sample is the source of the 16 T cell receptor beta chains below, sequenced in a study of early T cells in non-severe SARS-CoV-2 infection. TCRdb reanalysed the 5' RACE reads using MiXCR and keeps one entry per CDR3 protein. The table has 70,000 or so distinct CDR3 sequences, about a tenth seen once. Sequenced here: whole blood, sampled at baseline. These receptor sequences come from an adult who was a healthcare worker with PCR-confirmed SARS-CoV-2 infection or an uninfected control (not recorded which).

This clonotype was seen ten or more times. J is TRBJ1-3 and V is TRBV4-3; the D gene is possibly TRBD1 (5 bases). The V gene lost 0 bases and the J gene lost 6 bases, with 18 bases spanning the gap. Germline V lookup: CDR1 LGHNA, CDR2 YSLEER. CDR3 length equals 17 residues. The CDR3 DNA is TGCGCCAGCAGCCAAGATGGTGGGGGTAAAGTCTCAAACACCATATATTTT. Translated, it gives CASSQDGGGKVSNTIYF.

Remarks on this clonotype: Since a much larger clone is just one base distant, this may be a read error. The chain recombines TRBV5-8 with TRBJ1-1; D uncertain. This CDR3 contains 14 residues. V dropped 1 base and J dropped 4 bases, with 11 bases sitting between them. The germline CDR1 and CDR2 sequences are SGHTS and YDEGEE. CDR3 DNA: TGTGCCAGCAGCTTGCTGGTGGCCGGCACTGAAGCTTTCTTT. Its protein is CASSLLVAGTEAFF.

This rearrangement joins TRBV9 to TRBJ1-4, with TRBD1 as a possible D gene (6 bases). Trimming took off 3 bases at V and 7 bases at J, with 13 bases between the two ends. The CDR3 contains 14 residues. Per germline, CDR1 SGDLS and CDR2 YYNGEE. CDR3 sequence (DNA): TGTGCCAGCAGCGCCACAGGGATGTCTGAAAAACTGTTTTTT. Translation: CASSATGMSEKLFF.

This clonotype came up a few times. The V gene is TRBV7-3, the J gene TRBJ2-3; D call uncertain. Germline-derived CDR1 and CDR2 are SGHTA and FQGTGA. This CDR3 has 15 residues. Deletions cut 5 bases from V and 0 bases from J, with 12 bases between. This CDR3 is CASSPGQVSTDTQYF. Written as DNA, the CDR3 is TGTGCCAGCAGCCCCGGGCAGGTTAGCACAGATACGCAGTATTTT.

The V call is TRBV9, the J call TRBJ2-3; 9 bases match TRBD2. CDR1 SGDLS and CDR2 YYNGEE come from the germline V gene. This CDR3 is 16 amino acids long. After removal of 0 bases from V and 2 bases from J, the junction contained 4 bases not matched to a gene. This CDR3 is CASSVGLAVATDTQYF. CDR3 coding DNA: TGTGCCAGCAGCGTAGGACTAGCGGTAGCCACAGATACGCAGTATTTT.

This sequence joins TRBV6-5 and TRBJ2-3; perhaps TRBD2 as D (5 bases). Per germline, CDR1 MNHEY and CDR2 SVGAGI. This CDR3 comprises 15 residues. V dropped 2 bases and J dropped 2 bases, with 11 bases sitting between them. CDR3 in amino acids: CASSYAMGDTDTQYF. The CDR3 coding sequence is TGTGCCAGCAGTTACGCCATGGGAGACACAGATACGCAGTATTTT.

At least ten counts were recorded for this clonotype. The chain recombines TRBV14 with TRBJ2-2, with D tentatively TRBD2 (6 bases). Germline CDR1 SGHDN, CDR2 FVKESK. The CDR3 spans 14 residues. V was cut by 4 bases and J by 1 base, with 7 bases left in between. CDR3 loop: CASSRDWNTGELFF. As DNA, the CDR3 is TGTGCCAGCAGCCGGGACTGGAACACCGGGGAGCTGTTTTTT.

This clonotype was seen a few times. This chain uses TRBV29-1 with TRBJ1-6; D uncertain. The ends were cut back, 7 bases at V and 7 bases at J, with 11 bases in the middle. This CDR3 spans 12 amino acids. Germline V gene sequence: CDR1 SQVTM, CDR2 ANQGSEA. Here the CDR3 DNA reads TGCAGCGCAAGGATAGGCAATTCACCCCTCCACTTT. It yields the protein CSARIGNSPLHF.

There are a few counts of this clonotype. V gene TRBV6-2 or TRBV6-3 combines with J gene TRBJ2-5; 15 bases agree with TRBD2. The trim removed 6 bases at V and 2 bases at J, leaving 13 bases unmatched. The germline V gene has CDR1 MNHEY and CDR2 SVGEGT. This CDR3 comprises 19 residues. CDR3 in DNA: TGTGCCAGCAGACCACATTCCGGACTAGCGGGGGGGAGGCAAGAGACCCAGTACTTC. Translated: CASRPHSGLAGGRQETQYF.

Many counts were recorded for this clonotype. V and J are TRBV11-2 and TRBJ1-3, with no clear D. Looked up from germline, CDR1 is SGHAT and CDR2 is FQNNGV. This CDR3 comprises 15 residues. The germline V and J ends were trimmed by 5 bases and 2 bases, with 13 bases remaining between them. The CDR3: CASSTLLRPGNTIYF. The CDR3 region has the DNA TGTGCCAGCAGCACACTGCTTCGGCCTGGAAACACCATATATTTT. The full variable domain, rest sourced from reference TRBV11-2 and TRBJ1-3, is EAGVAQSPRYKIIEKRQSVAFWCNPISGHATLYWYQQILGQGPKLLIQFQNNGVVDDSQLPKDRFSAERLKGVDSTLKIQPAKLEDSAVYLCASSTLLRPGNTIYFGEGSWLTVV.

The table lists this clonotype with a few counts. The chain employs TRBV5-1 and TRBJ1-3; D is ambiguous. V lost 1 base, J lost 0 bases, and 11 bases lay in between. The CDR3 has 16 residues. CDR1 is SGHRS and CDR2 is YFSETQ in the germline V gene. The CDR3 region has the DNA TGCGCCAGCAGCTTGCGTGGCGGAGACTCTGGAAACACCATATATTTT. Protein: CASSLRGGDSGNTIYF.

This chain joins TRBV7-2 and TRBJ2-5, with TRBD1 matching 7 bases. This CDR3 is built from 14 residues. V gave up 4 bases and J gave up 4 bases; unmatched junction bases: 6. CDR1 is SGHTA and CDR2 is FQGNSA in the germline V gene. The CDR3 loop is CASSSTGTRETQYF. CDR3 coding DNA: TGTGCCAGCAGCTCGACAGGGACCCGAGAGACCCAGTACTTC.

This clonotype has a count of ten or more. V usage is TRBV18 and J usage is TRBJ2-1; the match to TRBD2 covers 11 bases. The CDR3 runs 15 residues. Trimming at V came to 5 bases and at J to 2 bases, leaving 2 bases not matched to a gene. Germline V lookup: CDR1 KGHSH, CDR2 LQKENI. CDR3 DNA sequence: TGTGCCAGCTCAGATAGCGGGGGGGCCTACAATGAGCAGTTCTTC. It yields the protein CASSDSGGAYNEQFF.

The J gene is TRBJ1-2, the V gene TRBV24-1; D is unresolved. V was shortened by 5 bases and J by 4 bases, with 13 bases between the two germline ends. This CDR3 has 14 residues. Germline assignment: CDR1 KGHDR and CDR2 SFDVKD. The CDR3: CATSGTTEGYGYTF. The CDR3 DNA reads as TGTGCCACCAGTGGCACCACCGAGGGCTATGGCTACACCTTC.

V usage is TRBV7-2 and J usage is TRBJ2-2; TRBD2 agrees at 8 bases. The germline gives CDR1 SGHTA, CDR2 FQGNSA. The CDR3 length is 13 residues. The junction had 4 bases not matched to a gene; V was cut back by 6 bases and J by 7 bases. CDR3 amino acids: CASRTTSGGELFF. The CDR3, as DNA: TGTGCCAGCAGGACCACTAGCGGCGGGGAGCTGTTTTTT.

The chain uses TRBV2 and TRBJ1-6; possibly TRBD1 for D (5 bases). Germline-derived CDR1 and CDR2 are SNHLY and FYNNEI. The germline V and J ends were trimmed by 3 bases and 4 bases, with 10 bases remaining between them. The CDR3 is made up of 15 amino acids. CDR3 DNA: TGTGCCAGCAGTGATAGTGGGGGGTATAATTCACCCCTCCACTTT. Residues: CASSDSGGYNSPLHF.